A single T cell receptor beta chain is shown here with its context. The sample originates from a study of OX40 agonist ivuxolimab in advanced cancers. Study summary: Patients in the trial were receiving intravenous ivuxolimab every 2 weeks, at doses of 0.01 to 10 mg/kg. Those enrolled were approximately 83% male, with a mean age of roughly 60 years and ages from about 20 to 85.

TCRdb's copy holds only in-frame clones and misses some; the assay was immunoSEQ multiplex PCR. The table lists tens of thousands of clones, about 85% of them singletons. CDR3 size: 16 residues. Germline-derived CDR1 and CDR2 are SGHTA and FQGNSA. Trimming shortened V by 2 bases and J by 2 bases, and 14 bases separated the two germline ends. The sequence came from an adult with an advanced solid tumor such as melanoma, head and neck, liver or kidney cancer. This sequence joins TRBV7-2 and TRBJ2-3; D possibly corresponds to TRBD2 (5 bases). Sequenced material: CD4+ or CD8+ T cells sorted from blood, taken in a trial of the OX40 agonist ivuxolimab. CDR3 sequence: CASSLRLASTTDTQYF. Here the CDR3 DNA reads TGTGCCAGCAGCTTAAGGCTAGCCTCCACCACAGATACGCAGTATTTT.